Below are 10 T cell receptor beta chains sequenced from a single sample in a study of Ad26.COV2.S vaccination and SARS-CoV-2 variants. Treatment meaning: 15 to 20 received Ad26.COV2.S at low or high dose, single or two shots; about 5 received placebo; per-sample allocation not given. Collection of samples fell on day 63 after the first vaccine or placebo injection. The method was immunoSEQ multiplex PCR; TCRdb's version includes in-frame clones alone and lacks a portion of them. Of some 640,000 clones listed, roughly nine tenths are singletons. The sequencing used peripheral blood, collected in a trial of Ad26.COV2.S vaccine versus placebo. These receptor sequences come from a person aged 18-60 years who received the Ad26.COV2.S COVID-19 vaccine or a placebo.

The V call is TRBV19, the J call TRBJ2-1, with a possible D match to TRBD1 (5 bases). The germline V gene has CDR1 LNHDA and CDR2 SQIVND (reference sequence). The CDR3 loop spans 15 amino acids. V lost 1 base and J 4 bases, leaving 11 bases between the germline ends. The CDR3 loop is CASSIGGRDYNEQFF. The CDR3 DNA is TGTGCCAGTAGTATAGGGGGCCGCGATTACAATGAGCAGTTCTTC. Looking up the rest from reference TRBV19 and TRBJ2-1 gives the full variable domain: DGGITQSPKYLFRKEGQNVTLSCEQNLNHDAMYWYRQDPGQGLRLIYYSQIVNDFQKGDIAEGYSVSREKKESFPLTVTSAQKNPTAFYLCASSIGGRDYNEQFFGPGTRLTVL.

This clone was seen once. The chain employs TRBV5-6 and TRBJ1-3, with 9 bases lining up with TRBD1. The V segment lost 5 bases and the J segment 1 base; nucleotides outside the gene matches: 4. The CDR3 length is 15 residues. Per germline, CDR1 SGHDT and CDR2 YYEEEE. The CDR3 protein is CASSFDRGSGNTIYF. The DNA of the CDR3 is TGTGCCAGCAGTTTCGACAGGGGGTCTGGAAACACCATATATTTT.

The V call is TRBV9, the J call TRBJ2-1, with 8 positions matching TRBD2. In germline, CDR1 is SGDLS, CDR2 YYNGEE. Trimming removed 0 bases from V and 8 bases from J; junction bases left unmatched: 7. The CDR3 extends over 15 amino acids. The CDR3 sequence: CASSVAGGPRDEQFF. The CDR3 coding sequence is TGTGCCAGCAGCGTAGCGGGGGGGCCCAGGGATGAGCAGTTCTTC. Full variable domain (outside the CDR3, taken from reference TRBV9 and TRBJ2-1): DSGVTQTPKHLITATGQRVTLRCSPRSGDLSVYWYQQSLDQGLQFLIQYYNGEERAKGNILERFSAQQFPDLHSELNLSSLELGDSALYFCASSVAGGPRDEQFFGPGTRLTVL.

The chain is built from TRBV5-5 and TRBJ1-1; 8 bases align to TRBD1. Per germline, CDR1 SGHKS and CDR2 YYEKEE (reference sequence). The CDR3 totals 13 residues. V lost 4 bases, J lost 3 bases, and 2 bases stayed unmatched. For the CDR3, the DNA is TGTGCCAGCAGCGTGGACAGGGACACTGAAGCTTTCTTT. Encoded protein: CASSVDRDTEAFF.

The chain is built from TRBV18 and TRBJ2-1, with 15 bases matching TRBD2. Germline trimming cut 5 bases from V and 7 bases from J; bases unmatched to any gene: 0. The CDR3 extends over 14 amino acids. Germline V lookup: CDR1 KGHSH, CDR2 LQKENI. The CDR3 region has the DNA TGTGCCAGCTCAGGACTAGCGGGAGGGAATGAGCAGTTCTTC. Encoded protein: CASSGLAGGNEQFF.

As to this clone: Other DNA sequences in this sample translate to the same CDR3. The chain employs TRBV19 and TRBJ2-2; no firm D call. The V and J ends lost 3 bases and 1 base respectively, with 6 bases between them. Germline CDR1 and CDR2: LNHDA and SQIVND (reference sequence). The CDR3 is made up of 14 amino acids. Here the CDR3 DNA reads TGTGCCAGTAGTATCGTTCAGAACACCGGGGAGCTGTTTTTT. It codes for CASSIVQNTGELFF.

J is TRBJ2-3 and V is TRBV29-1, with TRBD1 matching 10 bases. V gave up 6 bases and J gave up 3 bases; unmatched junction bases: 6. The germline V gene has CDR1 SQVTM and CDR2 ANQGSEA. The CDR3 extends over 14 amino acids. CDR3 loop: CSVLGQGLTDTQYF. In DNA form, the CDR3 reads TGCAGCGTCCTGGGACAGGGGTTAACAGATACGCAGTATTTT.

The V call is TRBV5-5, the J call TRBJ1-5, with 9 bases lining up with TRBD1. The length of the CDR3 is 15 residues. Losses at the gene ends were 2 bases for V and 3 bases for J; bases not matched to a gene: 3. Germline lookup yields CDR1 SGHKS and CDR2 YYEKEE (reference sequence). In DNA, the CDR3 is TGTGCCAGCAGCTTAGGGGACAGGGTCAATCAGCCCCAGCATTTT. It specifies CASSLGDRVNQPQHF.

The chain uses TRBV3-1 (or the pseudogene TRBV3-2) and TRBJ1-4, with 7 nucleotides matching TRBD1. Germline CDR1 reads LGHDT; CDR2 reads YNNKEL (reference sequence). The CDR3 contains 15 residues. Trimming took 4 bases from V and 7 from J; bases not matched to a gene: 9. The CDR3 bases are TGTGCCAGCAGCCCATACAGGGGATATGGTGAAAAACTGTTTTTT. Amino acid sequence: CASSPYRGYGEKLFF.

The rearrangement uses TRBV3-1 (or the pseudogene TRBV3-2) and TRBJ2-2; maybe TRBD2 (5 bases). Germline CDR1 LGHDT, CDR2 YNNKEL (reference sequence). CDR3 length equals 13 residues. The V gene lost 2 bases and the J gene lost 8 bases, with 9 bases spanning the gap. Here the CDR3 DNA reads TGTGCCAGCAGCCAAACTAGAACGGGGGAGCTGTTTTTT. Its protein is CASSQTRTGELFF.